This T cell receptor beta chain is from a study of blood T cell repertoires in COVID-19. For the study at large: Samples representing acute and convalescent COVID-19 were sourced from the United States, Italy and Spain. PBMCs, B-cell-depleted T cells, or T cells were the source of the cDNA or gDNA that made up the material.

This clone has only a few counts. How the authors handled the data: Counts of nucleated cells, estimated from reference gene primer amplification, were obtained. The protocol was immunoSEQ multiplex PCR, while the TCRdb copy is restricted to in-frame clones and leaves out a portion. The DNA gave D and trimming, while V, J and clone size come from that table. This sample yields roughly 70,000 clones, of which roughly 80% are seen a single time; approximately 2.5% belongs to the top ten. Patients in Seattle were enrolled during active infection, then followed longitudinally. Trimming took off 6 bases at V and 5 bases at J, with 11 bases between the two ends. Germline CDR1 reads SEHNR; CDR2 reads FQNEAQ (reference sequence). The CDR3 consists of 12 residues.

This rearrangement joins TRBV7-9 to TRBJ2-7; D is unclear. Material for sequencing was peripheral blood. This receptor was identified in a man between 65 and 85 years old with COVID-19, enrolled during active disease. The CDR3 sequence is CASSPTLHEQYF. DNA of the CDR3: TGTGCCAGCAGTCCTACTCTGCACGAGCAGTACTTC.